This entry describes one T cell receptor (beta chain). No progression to ophthalmopathy during 18 months of follow-up defined stable disease. A patient was excluded if there was uncontrolled infection, other autoimmune disease, pregnancy or lactation. PBMCs came from more than 8.5 ml fresh peripheral blood. This entry is derived from a study of T cells in Graves' hyperthyroidism and ophthalmopathy. In germline, CDR1 is SGHDN, CDR2 FVKESK. Deletions cut 2 bases from V and 16 bases from J, with 17 bases between. The CDR3 has 13 residues. Amplified TCR beta CDR3 regions derived from RNA transcripts. TCR CDR3 regions were first amplified by RT-PCR with HTBI primers. Via MiXCR, TCRdb re-called the multiplex PCR reads, giving one row per CDR3 protein. The sample has fewer than 800,000 distinct CDR3 sequences; about 15% are singletons.

The receptor's source is a man aged 18 to 29 with Graves' hyperthyroidism. Material: blood. This chain links TRBV14 with TRBJ2-2; no clear D. CDR3 sequence: CASSQNQGLHPFF. The DNA for the CDR3 is TGTGCCAGCAGCCAAAACCAAGGGCTCCACCCGTTTTTT.